Below are 14 T cell receptor beta chains sequenced from a single sample in a study of shared clonotypes between healthy human individuals. Naive CD8 cells lacked CD45RO and underwent positive selection for CCR7, leaving out terminally differentiated effector memory CD45RA+ cells. Here immunoSEQ multiplex PCR was the method, and the copy in TCRdb shows in-frame clones only, minus some. The sample has approximately 2,200,000 clones; roughly 91% are singletons. The sequencing sample was made of naive CD8+ T cells from PBMCs. The receptors come from a man in his late teens or twenties in good health. Some clones in this sample may be carry-over from other donors' samples.

The CDR3 protein is CASSPTLAGGVAGELFF. The CDR3 coding sequence is TGTGCCAGCAGCCCCACCTTAGCGGGAGGAGTGGCCGGGGAGCTGTTTTTT. The J gene is TRBJ2-2, the V gene TRBV7-9; TRBD2 aligns across 10 bases. The CDR3 is 17 amino acids. CDR1 SEHNR and CDR2 FQNEAQ come from the germline V gene (reference sequence). Trimming took 5 bases from V and 6 from J; bases not matched to a gene: 12. Full variable domain (remainder filled in from reference TRBV7-9 and TRBJ2-2): DTGVSQNPRHKITKRGQNVTFRCDPISEHNRLYWYRQTLGQGPEFLTYFQNEAQLEKSRLLSDRFSAERPKGSFSTLEIQRTEQGDSAMYLCASSPTLAGGVAGELFFGEGSRLTVL.

This chain connects TRBV5-6 to TRBJ2-5; possibly TRBD1 or TRBD2 for D (5 bases each). This CDR3 has 16 residues. From germline, CDR1 is SGHDT and CDR2 YYEEEE. The V end lost 4 bases, the J end lost 2 bases, and 18 bases lay between the germline ends. CDR3 nucleotides: TGTGCCAGCAGCACGGCTGGGGGTGGTTATCAAGAGACCCAGTACTTC. This codes for CASSTAGGGYQETQYF.

The J gene is TRBJ2-1, the V gene TRBV11-3, with TRBD2 identical over 13 bases. The CDR3 runs to 19 residues. V lost 2 bases, J lost 2 bases, and 9 bases stayed unmatched. Per germline, CDR1 SGHNT and CDR2 YENEEA. Here the CDR3 DNA reads TGTGCCAGCAGCTTAATTGGGACTAGCGGGGCGGGGCCCTACAATGAGCAGTTCTTC. Protein sequence: CASSLIGTSGAGPYNEQFF.

The chain links TRBV5-1 to TRBJ2-3, with 7 bases matching TRBD2. The CDR3 covers 15 residues. The germline CDR1 and CDR2 sequences are SGHRS and YFSETQ. Trimming took 3 bases from V and 3 from J; bases not matched to a gene: 7. The CDR3 spells CASSSLAAGTDTQYF. The CDR3 nucleotides are TGCGCCAGCAGCTCCCTAGCGGCGGGGACAGATACGCAGTATTTT.

This chain joins TRBV27 and TRBJ1-2; D remains ambiguous. This CDR3 has 14 amino acids. Trimming left V 3 bases short and J 4 bases short, with 12 bases between. Per germline, CDR1 MNHEY and CDR2 SMNVEV (reference sequence). The DNA for the CDR3 is TGTGCCAGCAGTTTCGGTACCGGATTCTATGGCTACACCTTC. Translating it yields CASSFGTGFYGYTF.

The chain links TRBV4-2 to TRBJ1-3, with a possible D match to TRBD1 (6 bases). Germline lookup yields CDR1 LGHNA and CDR2 YNFKEQ. This CDR3 region has 21 residues. V was shortened by 4 bases and J by 0 bases, with 28 bases between the two germline ends. CDR3 DNA sequence: TGTGCCAGCAGCCCGGGGCCTCGGGACAACGATTTTCAGGCCTCTGGAAACACCATATATTTT. Translating it yields CASSPGPRDNDFQASGNTIYF.

V and J are TRBV9 and TRBJ1-4; weak D call: TRBD1 (6 bases). Germline CDR1 reads SGDLS; CDR2 reads YYNGEE. The germline V and J ends were trimmed by 4 bases and 0 bases, with 13 bases remaining between them. The CDR3 is 16 amino acids. The chain's CDR3 is CASSNDYRATNEKLFF. The CDR3 DNA is TGTGCCAGCAGCAACGACTACAGGGCAACTAATGAAAAACTGTTTTTT.

V is TRBV4-1 and J is TRBJ1-1; D is possibly TRBD1 (5 bases). The CDR3 consists of 15 residues. V lost 3 bases and J 4 bases, leaving 15 bases between the germline ends. Germline V gene lookup returns CDR1 MGHRA and CDR2 YSYEKL. CDR3 DNA sequence: TGCGCCAGCAGCCAGGGATATGGGGGGGGCACTGAAGCTTTCTTT. Translation gives CASSQGYGGGTEAFF.

V usage is TRBV7-9 and J usage is TRBJ2-3, with D unclear. V was clipped by 0 bases and J by 2 bases, with 9 bases between them. Germline-derived CDR1 and CDR2 are SEHNR and FQNEAQ (reference sequence). CDR3 length equals 15 residues. The CDR3 nucleotides are TGTGCCAGCAGCTTAGCAGCCGCTAACACAGATACGCAGTATTTT. This sequence encodes CASSLAAANTDTQYF.

This clone was observed a handful of times. The CDR3 sequence is CASSFLNREALFF. The DNA for the CDR3 is TGTGCCAGCAGTTTCCTAAACAGGGAAGCGCTGTTTTTT. The rearrangement joins TRBV6-5 to TRBJ1-4, with D possibly matching TRBD1 (6 bases). Between the trimmed V and J ends, which lost 4 bases and 14 bases, there was a span of 17 bases. The CDR3 extends over 13 amino acids. Germline V CDR1 and CDR2: MNHEY, SVGAGI.

The V and J genes are TRBV11-2 and TRBJ1-2; D gene uncertain. Germline CDR1 and CDR2: SGHAT and FQNNGV. CDR3 size: 14 residues. The V gene lost 1 base and the J gene lost 5 bases, with 11 bases spanning the gap. DNA of the CDR3: TGTGCCAGCAGCTTAGTCGGGCCCGGGTATGGCTACACCTTC. Translated: CASSLVGPGYGYTF.

V gene TRBV5-1 combines with J gene TRBJ2-5, with D possibly being TRBD1 (6 bases). The V gene lost 3 bases and the J gene lost 2 bases, with 11 bases spanning the gap. The CDR3 spans 14 residues. Germline-derived CDR1 and CDR2 are SGHRS and YFSETQ. The CDR3 here is CASSSRTEQETQYF. CDR3 sequence (DNA): TGCGCCAGCAGCTCCCGGACAGAGCAAGAGACCCAGTACTTC.

The chain carries TRBV4-1 and TRBJ2-7, with D possibly being TRBD1 (5 bases). Germline-derived CDR1 and CDR2 are MGHRA and YSYEKL. CDR3 length: 15 residues. Trimming cost V 0 bases and J 5 bases, with 14 bases left between them. The CDR3 spells CASSQDRQPSDEQYF. Written as DNA, the CDR3 is TGCGCCAGCAGCCAAGATCGACAGCCGTCGGACGAGCAGTACTTC.

The chain recombines TRBV6-6 with TRBJ1-4; D not resolved. V was clipped by 5 bases and J by 4 bases, with 17 bases between them. This CDR3 spans 16 amino acids. CDR1 and CDR2 (germline): MNHNY, SVGAGI (reference sequence). CDR3: CASSPSRAGINEKLFF. CDR3 DNA sequence: TGTGCCAGCAGTCCCTCGCGGGCCGGAATTAATGAAAAACTGTTTTTT.